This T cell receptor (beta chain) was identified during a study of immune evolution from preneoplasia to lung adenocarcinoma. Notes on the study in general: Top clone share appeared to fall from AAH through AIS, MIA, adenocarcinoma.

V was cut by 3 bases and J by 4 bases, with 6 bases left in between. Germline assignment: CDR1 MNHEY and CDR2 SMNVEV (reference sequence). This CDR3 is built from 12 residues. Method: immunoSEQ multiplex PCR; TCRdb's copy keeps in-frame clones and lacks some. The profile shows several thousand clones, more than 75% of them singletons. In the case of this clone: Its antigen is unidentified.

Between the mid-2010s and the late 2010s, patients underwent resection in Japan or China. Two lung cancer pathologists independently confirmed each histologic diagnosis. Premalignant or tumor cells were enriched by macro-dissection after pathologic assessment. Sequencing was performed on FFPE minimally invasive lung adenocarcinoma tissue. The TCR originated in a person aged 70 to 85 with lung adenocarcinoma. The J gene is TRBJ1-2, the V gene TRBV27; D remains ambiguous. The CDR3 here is CASSFRGYGYTF. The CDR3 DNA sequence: TGTGCCAGCAGTTTTCGTGGCTATGGCTACACCTTC.